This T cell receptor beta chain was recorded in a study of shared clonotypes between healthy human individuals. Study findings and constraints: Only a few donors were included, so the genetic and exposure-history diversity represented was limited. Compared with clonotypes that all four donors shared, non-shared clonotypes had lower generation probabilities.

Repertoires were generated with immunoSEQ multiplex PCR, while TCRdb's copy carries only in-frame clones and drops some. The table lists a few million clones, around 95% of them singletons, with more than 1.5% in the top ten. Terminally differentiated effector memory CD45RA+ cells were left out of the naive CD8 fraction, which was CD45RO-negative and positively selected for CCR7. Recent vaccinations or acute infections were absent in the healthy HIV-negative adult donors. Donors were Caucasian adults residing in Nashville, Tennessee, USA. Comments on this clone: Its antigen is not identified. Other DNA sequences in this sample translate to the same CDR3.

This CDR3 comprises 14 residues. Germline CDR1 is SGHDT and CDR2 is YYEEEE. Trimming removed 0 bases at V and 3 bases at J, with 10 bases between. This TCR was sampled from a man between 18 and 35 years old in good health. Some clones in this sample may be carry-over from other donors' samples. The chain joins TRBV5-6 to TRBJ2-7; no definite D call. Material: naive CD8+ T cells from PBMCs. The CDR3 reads CASSLGQVSYEQYF. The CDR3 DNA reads TGTGCCAGCAGCTTGGGGCAGGTGAGCTACGAGCAGTACTTC.